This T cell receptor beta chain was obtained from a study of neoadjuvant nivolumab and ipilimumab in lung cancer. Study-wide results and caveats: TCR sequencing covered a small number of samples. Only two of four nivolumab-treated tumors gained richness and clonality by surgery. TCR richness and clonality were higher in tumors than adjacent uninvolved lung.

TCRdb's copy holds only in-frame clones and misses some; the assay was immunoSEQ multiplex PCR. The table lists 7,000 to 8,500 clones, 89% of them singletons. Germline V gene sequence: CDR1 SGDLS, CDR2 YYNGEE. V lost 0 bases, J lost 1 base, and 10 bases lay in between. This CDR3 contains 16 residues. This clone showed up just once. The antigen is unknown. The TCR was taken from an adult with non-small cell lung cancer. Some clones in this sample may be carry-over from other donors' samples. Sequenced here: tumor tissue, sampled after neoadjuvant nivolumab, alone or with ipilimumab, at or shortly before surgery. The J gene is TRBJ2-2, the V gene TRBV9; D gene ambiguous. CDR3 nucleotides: TGTGCCAGCAGCGTAGCGGCCAGGATGAACACCGGGGAGCTGTTTTTT. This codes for CASSVAARMNTGELFF.